Below, 10 T cell receptor beta chains from the same sample are listed, as sequenced in a study of cytomegalovirus exposure and HLA in healthy donors. Use of 60 Vbeta and 13 Jbeta primers characterized the PCR. Sequencing was performed with immunoSEQ multiplex PCR; in TCRdb, only in-frame clones are kept and a portion is missing. This sample has about 120,000 clones, with roughly 78% found just once. Sample: PBMCs. The receptors were gathered from a young man in good health and CMV-seronegative.

This rearrangement joins TRBV19 to TRBJ2-1; TRBD1 might be the D (6 bases). The V gene's germline CDR1 is LNHDA and CDR2 SQIVND (reference sequence). The CDR3 spans 17 residues. V lost 1 base and J lost 0, with 13 bases in between. CDR3 protein: CASSIVTGQSSYNEQFF. Here the CDR3 DNA reads TGTGCCAGTAGTATAGTAACGGGACAAAGCTCCTACAATGAGCAGTTCTTC.

The V gene is TRBV28, the J gene TRBJ2-5; 10 bases align to TRBD2. The J call may be incorrect, as the DNA end agrees better with TRBJ2-7. This CDR3 has 16 residues. Per germline, CDR1 MDHEN and CDR2 SYDVKM. This chain's CDR3 is CASRGGLAGVMYEQYF. In DNA form, the CDR3 reads TGTGCCAGCAGGGGGGGGCTAGCGGGAGTTATGTACGAGCAGTACTTC.

The chain uses TRBV10-1 and TRBJ2-1; 13 nucleotides agree with TRBD2. J gave up 0 bases and V 2 bases, and 4 bases lay outside the gene matches. The CDR3 covers 18 residues. Germline V gene sequence: CDR1 WNHNN, CDR2 SYGVQD (reference sequence). The CDR3 DNA is TGCGCCAGCAGTGAGGGCGGACTAGCGGGGGACTCCTACAATGAGCAGTTCTTC. Translating it yields CASSEGGLAGDSYNEQFF.

The rearrangement links TRBV30 to TRBJ2-5; D unclear. This CDR3 is built from 14 residues. Germline CDR1 and CDR2: GTSNPN and SVGIG (reference sequence). Trimming shortened V by 0 bases and J by 6 bases, and 14 bases separated the two germline ends. The CDR3: CAWSVSSSSQTQYF. The CDR3 DNA follows: TGTGCCTGGAGTGTAAGTTCCAGTTCGCAGACCCAGTACTTC.

V usage is TRBV4-2 and J usage is TRBJ2-3; possibly TRBD2 for D (7 bases). Germline assignment: CDR1 LGHNA and CDR2 YNFKEQ. CDR3 length: 18 amino acids. V dropped 3 bases and J dropped 4 bases, with 23 bases sitting between them. The CDR3 DNA follows: TGTGCCAGCAGCCAGGTTGGGGTCGGACTAGGGGGTGCAGATACGCAGTATTTT. It specifies CASSQVGVGLGGADTQYF.

The CDR3 loop is CASGLGNRESEQFF. In nucleotides, the CDR3 is TGTGCTAGTGGTTTGGGGAACAGGGAAAGTGAGCAGTTCTTC. V and J are TRBV12-5 and TRBJ2-1; maybe TRBD1 (6 bases). V was pared by 1 base and J by 9 bases, with 13 bases between. The CDR3 totals 14 residues. Looked up from germline, CDR1 is LGHNT and CDR2 is FRNRAP.

The rearrangement links TRBV6-5 to TRBJ2-3; 11 bases fit TRBD2. CDR3 length: 15 amino acids. The junction had 5 bases not matched to a gene; V was cut back by 6 bases and J by 3 bases. The germline V gene has CDR1 MNHEY and CDR2 SVGAGI. The CDR3 spells CASRHTSGSTDTQYF. Written as DNA, the CDR3 is TGTGCCAGCAGGCACACTAGCGGGAGTACAGATACGCAGTATTTT.

V usage is TRBV5-8 and J usage is TRBJ2-7, with 10 bases that match TRBD2. Trimming took 2 bases from V and 3 from J; bases not matched to a gene: 5. The CDR3 is made up of 15 amino acids. CDR1 and CDR2 from the germline V gene are SGHTS and YDEGEE. This CDR3 reads CASSLGLAANYEQYF. The CDR3 DNA follows: TGTGCCAGCAGCTTAGGACTAGCGGCAAACTACGAGCAGTACTTC.

This chain links TRBV9 with TRBJ2-7, with unresolved D. Trimming took off 0 bases at V and 1 base at J, with 8 bases between the two ends. Germline values: CDR1 SGDLS, CDR2 YYNGEE. This CDR3 contains 14 residues. The CDR3 protein is CASSVGTTSYEQYF. The CDR3 DNA sequence: TGTGCCAGCAGCGTAGGAACGACTTCCTACGAGCAGTACTTC.

This rearrangement joins TRBV28 to TRBJ2-5, with 9 bases identical to TRBD1. The tail of the sequence fits TRBJ2-7 better, so the J call may be wrong. This CDR3 spans 16 amino acids. Looked up from germline, CDR1 is MDHEN and CDR2 is SYDVKM. The CDR3 region is CASSSPGTGYPYEQYF. DNA for the CDR3: TGTGCCAGCAGTTCCCCCGGGACAGGGTACCCCTACGAGCAGTACTTC.